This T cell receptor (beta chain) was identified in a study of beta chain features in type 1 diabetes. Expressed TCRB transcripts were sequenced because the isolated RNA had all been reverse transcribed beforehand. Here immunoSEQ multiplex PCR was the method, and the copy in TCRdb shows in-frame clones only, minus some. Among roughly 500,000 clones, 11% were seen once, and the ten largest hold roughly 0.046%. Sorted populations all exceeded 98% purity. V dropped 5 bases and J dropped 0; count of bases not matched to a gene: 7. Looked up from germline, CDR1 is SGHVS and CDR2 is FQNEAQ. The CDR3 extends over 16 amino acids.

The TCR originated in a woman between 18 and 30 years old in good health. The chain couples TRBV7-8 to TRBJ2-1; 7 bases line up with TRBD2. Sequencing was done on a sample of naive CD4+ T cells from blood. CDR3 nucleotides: TGTGCCAGCAGCATCACCTCTAGCGGCTCCTACAATGAGCAGTTCTTC. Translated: CASSITSSGSYNEQFF.